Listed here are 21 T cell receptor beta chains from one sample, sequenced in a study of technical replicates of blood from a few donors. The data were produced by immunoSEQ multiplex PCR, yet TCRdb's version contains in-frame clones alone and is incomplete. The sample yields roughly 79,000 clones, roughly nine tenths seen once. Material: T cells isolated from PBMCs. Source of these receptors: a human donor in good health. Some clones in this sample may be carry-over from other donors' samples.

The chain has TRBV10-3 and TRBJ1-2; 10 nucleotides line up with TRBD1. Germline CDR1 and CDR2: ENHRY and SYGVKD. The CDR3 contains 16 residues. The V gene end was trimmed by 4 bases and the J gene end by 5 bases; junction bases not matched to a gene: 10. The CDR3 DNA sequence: TGTGCCATCAGTGGTGAACAACCGGGACAGGGGTATGGCTACACCTTC. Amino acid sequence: CAISGEQPGQGYGYTF.

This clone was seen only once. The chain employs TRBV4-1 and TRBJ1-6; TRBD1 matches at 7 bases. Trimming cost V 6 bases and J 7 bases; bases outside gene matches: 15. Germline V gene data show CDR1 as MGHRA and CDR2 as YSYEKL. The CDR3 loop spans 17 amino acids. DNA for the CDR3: TGCGCCAGCAGACAGGGGACAGCACGTCTGGTCAATTCACCCCTCCACTTT. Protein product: CASRQGTARLVNSPLHF.

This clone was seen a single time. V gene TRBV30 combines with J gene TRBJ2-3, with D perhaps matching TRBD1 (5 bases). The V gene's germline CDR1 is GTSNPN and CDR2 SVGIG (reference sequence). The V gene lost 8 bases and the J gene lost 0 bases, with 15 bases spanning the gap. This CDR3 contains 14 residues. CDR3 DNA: TGTGCCCGCAGGGATTTGGCAAGCACAGATACGCAGTATTTT. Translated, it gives CARRDLASTDTQYF. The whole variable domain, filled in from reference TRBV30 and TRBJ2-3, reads SQTIHQWPATLVQPVGSPLSLECTVEGTSNPNLYWYRQAAGRGLQLLFYSVGIGQISSEVPQNLSASRPQDRQFILSSKKLLLSDSGFYLCARRDLASTDTQYFGPGTRLTVL.

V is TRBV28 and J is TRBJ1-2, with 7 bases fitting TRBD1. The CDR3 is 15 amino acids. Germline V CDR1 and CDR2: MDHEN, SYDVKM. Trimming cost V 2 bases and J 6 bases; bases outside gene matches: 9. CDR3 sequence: CASSLTWQGGNGYTF. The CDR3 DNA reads TGTGCCAGCAGTTTAACCTGGCAGGGGGGCAATGGCTACACCTTC.

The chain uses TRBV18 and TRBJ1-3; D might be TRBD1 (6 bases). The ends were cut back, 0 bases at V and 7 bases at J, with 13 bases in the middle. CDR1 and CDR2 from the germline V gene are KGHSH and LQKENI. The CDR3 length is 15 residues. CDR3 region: CASSPPQGQGNTIYF. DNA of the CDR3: TGTGCCAGCTCACCACCCCAGGGGCAGGGGAACACCATATATTTT.

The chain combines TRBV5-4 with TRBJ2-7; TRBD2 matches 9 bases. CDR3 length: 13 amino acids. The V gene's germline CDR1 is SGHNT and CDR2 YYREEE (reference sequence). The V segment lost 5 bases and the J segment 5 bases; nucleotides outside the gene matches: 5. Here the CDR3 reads CASRIAGVDEQYF. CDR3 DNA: TGTGCCAGCAGAATAGCGGGAGTCGACGAGCAGTACTTC.

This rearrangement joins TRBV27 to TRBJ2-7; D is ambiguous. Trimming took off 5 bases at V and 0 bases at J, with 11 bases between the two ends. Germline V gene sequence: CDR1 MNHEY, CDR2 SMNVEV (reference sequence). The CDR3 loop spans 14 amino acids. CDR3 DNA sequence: TGTGCCAGCAGTCCCCACCGGAGCTCCTACGAGCAGTACTTC. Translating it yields CASSPHRSSYEQYF.

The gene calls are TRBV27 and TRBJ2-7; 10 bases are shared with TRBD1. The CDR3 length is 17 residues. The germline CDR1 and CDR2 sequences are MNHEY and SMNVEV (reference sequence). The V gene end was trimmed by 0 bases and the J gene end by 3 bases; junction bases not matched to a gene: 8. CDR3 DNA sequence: TGTGCCAGCAGTTTATCTGGCCCGGGACAGGGGTACTACGAGCAGTACTTC. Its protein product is CASSLSGPGQGYYEQYF.

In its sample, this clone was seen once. DNA of the CDR3: TGTGCCAGCAGTTACTCGTGGGGGGACTATGGCTACACCTTC. Protein sequence: CASSYSWGDYGYTF. The chain combines TRBV6-5 with TRBJ1-2; possible D gene TRBD1, 5 bases. This CDR3 region has 14 residues. Germline V gene lookup returns CDR1 MNHEY and CDR2 SVGAGI. Trimming removed 0 bases at V and 3 bases at J, with 8 bases between.

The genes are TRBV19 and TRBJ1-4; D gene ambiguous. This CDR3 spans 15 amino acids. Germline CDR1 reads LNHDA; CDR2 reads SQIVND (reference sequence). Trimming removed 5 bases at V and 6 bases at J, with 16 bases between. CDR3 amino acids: CASSAFRREDEKLFF. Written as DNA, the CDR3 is TGTGCCAGTAGTGCTTTTAGGCGGGAGGATGAAAAACTGTTTTTT.

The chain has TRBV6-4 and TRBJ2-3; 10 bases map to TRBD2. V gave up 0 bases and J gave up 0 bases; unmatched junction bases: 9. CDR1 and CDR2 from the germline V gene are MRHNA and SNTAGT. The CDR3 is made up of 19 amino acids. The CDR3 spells CASSDSVAGGLPSTDTQYF. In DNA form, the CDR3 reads TGTGCCAGCAGTGACTCCGTAGCGGGGGGCCTTCCGAGCACAGATACGCAGTATTTT.

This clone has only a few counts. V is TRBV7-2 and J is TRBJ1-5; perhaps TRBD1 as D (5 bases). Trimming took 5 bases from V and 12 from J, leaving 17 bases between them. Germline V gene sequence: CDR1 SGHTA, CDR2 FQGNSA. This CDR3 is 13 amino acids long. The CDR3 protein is CASSRKKGLYQHF. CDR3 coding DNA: TGTGCCAGCAGCCGTAAGAAGGGGCTTTACCAGCATTTT. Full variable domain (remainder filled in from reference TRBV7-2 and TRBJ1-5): GAGVSQSPSNKVTEKGKDVELRCDPISGHTALYWYRQSLGQGLEFLIYFQGNSAPDKSGLPSDRFSAERTGGSVSTLTIQRTQQEDSAVYLCASSRKKGLYQHFGDGTRLSIL.

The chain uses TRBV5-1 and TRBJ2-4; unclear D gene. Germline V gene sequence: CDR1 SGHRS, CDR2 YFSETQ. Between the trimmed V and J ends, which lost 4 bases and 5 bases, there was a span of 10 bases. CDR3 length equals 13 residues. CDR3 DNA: TGCGCCAGCAGCCGGAGTACCGAAAACATTCAGTACTTC. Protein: CASSRSTENIQYF.

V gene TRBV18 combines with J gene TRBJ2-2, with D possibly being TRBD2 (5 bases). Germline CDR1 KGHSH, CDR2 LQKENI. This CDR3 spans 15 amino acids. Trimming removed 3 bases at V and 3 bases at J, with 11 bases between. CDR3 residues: CASSPRQADTGELFF. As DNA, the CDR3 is TGTGCCAGCTCACCTAGACAAGCGGACACCGGGGAGCTGTTTTTT. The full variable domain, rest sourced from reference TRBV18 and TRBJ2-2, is NAGVMQNPRHLVRRRGQEARLRCSPMKGHSHVYWYRQLPEEGLKFMVYLQKENIIDESGMPKERFSAEFPKEGPSILRIQQVVRGDSAAYFCASSPRQADTGELFFGEGSRLTVL.

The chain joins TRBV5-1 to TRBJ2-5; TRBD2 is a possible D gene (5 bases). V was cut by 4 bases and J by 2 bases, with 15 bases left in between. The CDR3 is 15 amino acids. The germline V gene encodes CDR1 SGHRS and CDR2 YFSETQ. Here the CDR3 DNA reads TGCGCCAGCAGCCCACCCGGGATACAACAAGAGACCCAGTACTTC. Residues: CASSPPGIQQETQYF.

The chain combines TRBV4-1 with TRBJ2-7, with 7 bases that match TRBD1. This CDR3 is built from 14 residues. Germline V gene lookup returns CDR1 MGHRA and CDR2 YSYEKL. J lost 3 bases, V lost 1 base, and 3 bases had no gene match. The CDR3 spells CASSQVAGGYEQYF. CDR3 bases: TGCGCCAGCAGCCAAGTGGCAGGGGGCTACGAGCAGTACTTC.

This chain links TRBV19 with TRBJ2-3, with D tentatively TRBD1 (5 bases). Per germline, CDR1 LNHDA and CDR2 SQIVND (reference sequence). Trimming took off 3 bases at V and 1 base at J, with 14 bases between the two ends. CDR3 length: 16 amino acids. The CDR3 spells CASSIQGFRGTDTQYF. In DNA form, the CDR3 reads TGTGCCAGTAGTATCCAGGGTTTTAGGGGCACAGATACGCAGTATTTT.

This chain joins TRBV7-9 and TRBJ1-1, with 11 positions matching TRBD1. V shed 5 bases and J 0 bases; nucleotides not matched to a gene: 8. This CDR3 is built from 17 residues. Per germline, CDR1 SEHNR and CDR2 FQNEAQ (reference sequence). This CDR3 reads CASSHIPGQGVNTEAFF. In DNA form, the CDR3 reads TGTGCCAGCAGCCATATTCCGGGACAGGGGGTGAACACTGAAGCTTTCTTT.

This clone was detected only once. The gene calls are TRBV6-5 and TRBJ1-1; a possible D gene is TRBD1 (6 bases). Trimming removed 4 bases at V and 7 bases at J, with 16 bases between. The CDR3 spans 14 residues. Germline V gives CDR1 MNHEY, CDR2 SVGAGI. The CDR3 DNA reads TGTGCCAGCAGTTCACCGGGGGGCTTAGGTGAAGCTTTCTTT. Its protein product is CASSSPGGLGEAFF.

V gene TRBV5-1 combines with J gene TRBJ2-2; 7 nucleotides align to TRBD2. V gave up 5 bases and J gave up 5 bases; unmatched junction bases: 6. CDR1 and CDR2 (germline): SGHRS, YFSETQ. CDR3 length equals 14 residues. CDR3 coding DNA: TGCGCCAGCAGTCAGGTCGGGAGGACCGGGGAGCTGTTTTTT. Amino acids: CASSQVGRTGELFF.

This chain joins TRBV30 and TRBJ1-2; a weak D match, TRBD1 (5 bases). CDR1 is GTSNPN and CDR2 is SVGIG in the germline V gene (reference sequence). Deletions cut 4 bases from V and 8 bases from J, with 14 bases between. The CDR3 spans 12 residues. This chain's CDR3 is CAWTGGGEGYTF. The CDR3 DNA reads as TGTGCCTGGACCGGAGGAGGGGAAGGCTACACCTTC.